This TCR beta chain comes out of a study of blood T cell repertoires in COVID-19. Study-wide background: Specimens from acute and convalescent COVID-19 originated in the United States, Italy and Spain.

Original processing methods: Estimates of nucleated cell counts were drawn from the amplification of reference gene primers. Measured with immunoSEQ multiplex PCR; TCRdb has only the in-frame clones, and not every one. V and J calls and clone size are those listed in that table; D and trimming were worked out from the DNA. The sample shows roughly 90,000 clones, 86% of them seen only once. The CDR3 consists of 15 residues. Germline V CDR1 and CDR2: LGHDT, YNNKEL (reference sequence). J gave up 4 bases and V 3 bases, and 3 bases lay outside the gene matches. This rearrangement joins TRBV3-1 (or the pseudogene TRBV3-2) to TRBJ2-1; the match to TRBD2 covers 10 bases. Sequenced input: peripheral blood. This TCR was recovered from a human donor in a cohort sampled during active COVID-19. Written as DNA, the CDR3 is TGTGCCAGCAGCCACGGACTAGCGGAGTACAATGAGCAGTTCTTC. This codes for CASSHGLAEYNEQFF.